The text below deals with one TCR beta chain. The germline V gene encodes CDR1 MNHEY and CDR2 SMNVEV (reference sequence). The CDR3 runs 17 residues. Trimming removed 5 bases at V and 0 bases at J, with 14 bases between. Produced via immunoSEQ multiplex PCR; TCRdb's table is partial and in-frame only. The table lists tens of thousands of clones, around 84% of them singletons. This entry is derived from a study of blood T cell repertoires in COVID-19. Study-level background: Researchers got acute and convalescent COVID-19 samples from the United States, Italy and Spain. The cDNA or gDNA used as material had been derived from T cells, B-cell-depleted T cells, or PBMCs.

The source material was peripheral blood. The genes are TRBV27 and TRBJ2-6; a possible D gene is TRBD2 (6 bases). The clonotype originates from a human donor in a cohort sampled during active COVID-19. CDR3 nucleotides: TGTGCCAGCAGTCCCTGGGGCGGGGACTCTGGGGCCAACGTCCTGACTTTC. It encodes CASSPWGGDSGANVLTF.